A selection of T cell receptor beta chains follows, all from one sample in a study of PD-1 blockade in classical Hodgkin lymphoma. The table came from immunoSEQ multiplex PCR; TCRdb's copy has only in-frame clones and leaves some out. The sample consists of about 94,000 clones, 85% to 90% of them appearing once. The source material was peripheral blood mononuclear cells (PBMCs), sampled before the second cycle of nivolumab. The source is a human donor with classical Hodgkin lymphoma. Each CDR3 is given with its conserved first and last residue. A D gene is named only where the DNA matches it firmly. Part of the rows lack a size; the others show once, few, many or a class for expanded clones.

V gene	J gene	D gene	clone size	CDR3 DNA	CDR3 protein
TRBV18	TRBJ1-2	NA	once	TGTGCCAGCTCACCACGGAAGGACGGCTATGGCTACACCTTC	CASSPRKDGYGYTF
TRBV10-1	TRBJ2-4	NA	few	TGCGCCAGCAGTGAGTCGGGCCGACCGGACATTCAGTACTTC	CASSESGRPDIQYF
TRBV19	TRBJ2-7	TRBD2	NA	TGTGCCAGTAGTATCGGGAGGCCGATCTCCTACGAGCAGTACTTC	CASSIGRPISYEQYF
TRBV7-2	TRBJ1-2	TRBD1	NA	TGTGCCAGCAATTCACCGGGACAGGGGTTTGGCTACACCTTC	CASNSPGQGFGYTF
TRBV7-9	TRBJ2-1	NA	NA	TGTGCCAGCAGCCAGAGGTTAGGCGGGACCCATTACAATGAGCAGTTCTTC	CASSQRLGGTHYNEQFF
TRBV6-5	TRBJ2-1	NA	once	TGTGCCAGCGGAGAATACAATGAGCAGTTCTTC	CASGEYNEQFF
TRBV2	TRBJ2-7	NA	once	TGTGCCAGCAGTGAGGAACTAGTTTCCCACGAGCAGTACTTC	CASSEELVSHEQYF
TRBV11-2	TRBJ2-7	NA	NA	TGTGCCAGCAGCTCGATATCCTACGAGCAGTACTTC	CASSSISYEQYF
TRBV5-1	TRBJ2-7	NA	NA	TGCGCCAGCTCGTCAGAGGGCGAGCAGTACTTC	CASSSEGEQYF
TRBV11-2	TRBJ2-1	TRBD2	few	TGTGCCAGCAGCTTAGAACTAGCGGGGATGGAGCAGTTCTTC	CASSLELAGMEQFF
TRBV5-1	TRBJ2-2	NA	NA	TGCGCCAGCAGCTTGGAGTGGGGCGCCGGGGAGCTGTTTTTT	CASSLEWGAGELFF
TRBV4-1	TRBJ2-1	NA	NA	TGCGCCAGCAGCCAAGCTCTAGGGGCTGAGGACTACAATGAGCAGTTCTTC	CASSQALGAEDYNEQFF
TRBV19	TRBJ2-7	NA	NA	TGTGCCAGTAGTATAGGGCCGGGACCGTCTAGGCAGTACTTC	CASSIGPGPSRQYF
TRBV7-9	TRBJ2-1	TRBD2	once	TGTGCCAGCAGCTTAAATAGCGGGAGCTCCTACAATGAGCAGTTCTTC	CASSLNSGSSYNEQFF
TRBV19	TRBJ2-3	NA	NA	TGTGCCAGTAGTTCCAGACTAGCAGATACGCAGTATTTT	CASSSRLADTQYF
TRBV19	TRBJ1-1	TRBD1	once	TGTGCCAGTAAAACAAGCACAGGGGGTATGAACACTGAAGCTTTCTTT	CASKTSTGGMNTEAFF
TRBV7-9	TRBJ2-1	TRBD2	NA	TGTGCCAGCAGCTTTAGCGGGGGCCAGTACAATGAGCAGTTCTTC	CASSFSGGQYNEQFF
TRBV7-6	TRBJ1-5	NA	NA	TGTGCCAGCAGCTTGGGAACAGGGCCCGGGGATCAGCCCCAGCATTTT	CASSLGTGPGDQPQHF
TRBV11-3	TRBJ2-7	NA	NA	TGTGCCAGCAGTATTCCCCGCGGGACGTTAACCTACGAGCAGTACTTC	CASSIPRGTLTYEQYF
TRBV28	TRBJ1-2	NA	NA	TGTGCCAGCAGTTTATCAGCTAACTATGGCTACACCTTC	CASSLSANYGYTF
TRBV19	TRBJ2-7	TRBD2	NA	TGTGCCAGTAGTATAGGGGGCCTAGCGGGAGTCTACGAGCAGTACTTC	CASSIGGLAGVYEQYF
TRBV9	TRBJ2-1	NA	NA	TGTGCCAGCAGCGTTTCCTGGCGGGGCTACAATGAGCAGTTCTTC	CASSVSWRGYNEQFF
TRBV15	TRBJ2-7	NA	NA	TGTGCCACCAGCAGAGGAGGAGAACCTCCCTACGAGCAGTACTTC	CATSRGGEPPYEQYF
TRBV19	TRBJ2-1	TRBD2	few	TGTGCCAGTAGTTTTAGCGGGAGGGCCGGAAATGAGCAGTTCTTC	CASSFSGRAGNEQFF
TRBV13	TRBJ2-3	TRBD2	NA	TGTGCCAGCAGCTTAATGGGACTAGGGGGAGATACGCAGTATTTT	CASSLMGLGGDTQYF
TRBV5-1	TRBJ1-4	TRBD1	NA	TGCGCCAGCAGCCCGGCGACAGGGGGGACTAATGAAAAACTGTTTTTT	CASSPATGGTNEKLFF
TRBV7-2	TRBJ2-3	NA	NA	TGTGCCAGCAGCCCGATTAGCACAGATACGCAGTATTTT	CASSPISTDTQYF
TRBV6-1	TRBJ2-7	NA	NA	TGTGCCAGCAGTGGCGAGCGGAGCTCCTACGAGCAGTACTTC	CASSGERSSYEQYF
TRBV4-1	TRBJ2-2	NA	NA	TGCGCCAGCAGCCAAGAAGGAGGGACCGGGGAGCTGTTTTTT	CASSQEGGTGELFF
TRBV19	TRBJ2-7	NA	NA	TGTGCCAGTACCCCCCGGTCAGGACGGAACTACGAGCAGTACTTC	CASTPRSGRNYEQYF
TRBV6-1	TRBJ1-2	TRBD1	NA	TGTGCCAGCAGTGACACCCGAGACAGGGGGTTTGGCTACACCTTC	CASSDTRDRGFGYTF
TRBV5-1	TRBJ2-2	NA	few	TGCGCCAGCAGCTTACCCGGGCCTAGGGGATCCGGGGAGCTGTTTTTT	CASSLPGPRGSGELFF
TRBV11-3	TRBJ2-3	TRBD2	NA	TGTGCCAGCAGCCCGCAGACTAGCGGGGGGTTTGGAGCAGATACGCAGTATTTT	CASSPQTSGGFGADTQYF
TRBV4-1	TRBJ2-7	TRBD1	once	TGCGCCAGCAGCCAATTAGGGACAGGGTATTACGAGCAGTACTTC	CASSQLGTGYYEQYF
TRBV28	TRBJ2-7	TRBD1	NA	TGTGCCAGCAGTTTGACAGGGGACACCTACGAGCAGTACTTC	CASSLTGDTYEQYF
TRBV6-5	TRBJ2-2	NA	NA	TGTGCCAGCAGTTACCTGGCGGGAACGTTCTCCGGGGAGCTGTTTTTT	CASSYLAGTFSGELFF
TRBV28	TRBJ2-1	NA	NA	TGTGCCAGCAGCCCGGGACGGTACAATGAGCAGTTCTTC	CASSPGRYNEQFF
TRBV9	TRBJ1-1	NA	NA	TGTGCCAGCAGCCTACGGGACACGCTGAACACTGAAGCTTTCTTT	CASSLRDTLNTEAFF
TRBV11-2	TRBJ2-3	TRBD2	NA	TGTGCCAGCAGCTTAAGGTGGCCTAGCGGGGGAGCCACAGATACGCAGTATTTT	CASSLRWPSGGATDTQYF
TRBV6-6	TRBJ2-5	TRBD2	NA	TGTGCCAGCAGTCCTCTGACTAGCGGACAAGAGACCCAGTACTTC	CASSPLTSGQETQYF
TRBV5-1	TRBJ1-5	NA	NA	TGCGCCAGCAGGCAGGAAATTGGTCAGCCCCAGCATTTT	CASRQEIGQPQHF
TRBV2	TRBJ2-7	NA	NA	TGTGCCAGCAGTGACCCGGGAGAAACCTACGAGCAGTACTTC	CASSDPGETYEQYF
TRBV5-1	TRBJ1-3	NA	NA	TGCGCCAGCAGCTTGGGAAAGTCGGGGACGTCTGGAAACACCATATATTTT	CASSLGKSGTSGNTIYF
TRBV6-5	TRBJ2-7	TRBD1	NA	TGTGCCAGCAGTTACTCGGTGGGACAGAGATCCTACGAGCAGTACTTC	CASSYSVGQRSYEQYF
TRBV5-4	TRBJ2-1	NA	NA	TGTGCCAGCAGCCGTAAACAGGGAGTAAATGAGCAGTTCTTC	CASSRKQGVNEQFF
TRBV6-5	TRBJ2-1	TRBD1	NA	TGTGCCAGCAGCTCCCTGGACAGGTTTGGCAATGAGCAGTTCTTC	CASSSLDRFGNEQFF
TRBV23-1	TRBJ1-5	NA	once	TGCGCCAGCAGTCACCCGAAGGGTGATCAGCCCCAGCATTTT	CASSHPKGDQPQHF
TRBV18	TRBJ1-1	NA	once	TGTGCCAGCTCACCACCGGCCAGGACGGGCACTGAAGCTTTCTTT	CASSPPARTGTEAFF
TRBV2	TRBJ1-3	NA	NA	TGTGCCAGCAGGCGACCGACAGAGGCTGGAAACACCATATATTTT	CASRRPTEAGNTIYF
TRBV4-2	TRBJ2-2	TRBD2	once	TGTGCCAGCAGCCAAGACCTAGCGGGAGGACCCCGGCCCGGGGAGCTGTTTTTT	CASSQDLAGGPRPGELFF
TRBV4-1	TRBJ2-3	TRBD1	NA	TGCGCCAGCAGCCAAGAGAATGGGGACAGAATATCAAGGGATACGCAGTATTTT	CASSQENGDRISRDTQYF
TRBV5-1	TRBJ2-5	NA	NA	TGCGCCAGCAGCTTGGGAGGGAGTAGCCCCCGGGAGACCCAGTACTTC	CASSLGGSSPRETQYF
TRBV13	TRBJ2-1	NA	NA	TGTGCCAGCAGCCGCGACTCTCCTAATGAGCAGTTCTTC	CASSRDSPNEQFF